This T cell receptor (beta chain) was identified in a study of blood T cell repertoires in COVID-19 (TCRdb year 2020). Context from the whole study: Collaborator samples came from the United States, Italy and Spain and covered acute and convalescent phases of COVID-19. The prospective study material was composed of cDNA or gDNA derived from T cells, B-cell-depleted T cells, or PBMCs. Deeply sampled blood TCRbeta repertoires from subjects exposed to, actively infected with, or recovered from COVID-19 were included in the dataset. A freely available public database, intended as a resource for researchers studying the immune response to SARS-CoV-2, is where the repertoires were released. The samples were drawn from two sources: the first 160 participants of the ongoing ImmuneRACE study, and 1,200 or so subjects contributed by 6 global collaborators. The sample metadata nearly always contained a de-identified subject ID, COVID-19 status, age in years and sex. Where available, HLA class I and class II types were obtained from metadata supplied by the sample provider rather than from assay-based typing. Results the study describes overall, beyond this receptor: How much clinical and demographic metadata was included differed by source and by participant, and the metadata was provided uncurated.

Measured from the cysteine to the phenylalanine, the CDR3 is 14 residues long. Just the 42-base CDR3 DNA is kept, in frame starting at base 1. V lost 0 bases and J lost 4 bases; the stretch between them is 10 bases long. According to the germline V gene, CDR1 reads SGDLS and CDR2 reads YYNGEE. A remark on this clone: The antigen it binds to is not known. Per-base qualities were not stored, and no clone one base away is much larger.

The immunoSEQ Assay, a bias-controlled multiplex PCR, was used to amplify TCRbeta CDR3 regions from genomic DNA. As for the original processing: The number of nucleated cells in each sample was estimated from the amplification of reference gene primers within the assay. Sequence reads were collapsed and filtered to measure the absolute abundance of every unique TCRbeta CDR3 rearrangement. Productive Simpson clonality was computed per sample as the square root of Simpson's diversity index over productive rearrangements. This is the immuneACCESS table as TCRdb keeps it, with only in-frame sequences that have V and J called. A part of the clones is gone; compared with another copy, unresolved V genes explain less than half, and the rest is unexplained. V, J and clone size derive from that table, while D and trimming were established from the DNA sequence. This sample comprises just under 350,000 clones, about 90% of them detected only once. The ten biggest clones cover about 6.3% of the sample.

One collaborating source in Seattle enrolled patients during active infection and followed them longitudinally through the course of disease. Each collaborating institution followed its own protocols to collect whole blood in K2EDTA tubes. For TCRbeta analysis, collaborators shipped samples as frozen whole blood, isolated PBMCs, or DNA extracted from either of those sample types. The receptor's source is a woman aged 45-65 years with COVID-19, enrolled during active disease. The chain is assembled from TRBV9 and TRBJ1-2; confidence is insufficient to name the D gene. Material for sequencing was peripheral blood. The nucleotide sequence reads TGTGCCAGCAGCGTAGACCGCGCTGGCTATGGCTACACCTTC. Its protein is CASSVDRAGYGYTF.